This is a list of T cell receptor beta chains from one sample in a study of blood T cell repertoires in COVID-19. Sequencing used immunoSEQ multiplex PCR; TCRdb keeps in-frame clones, though not all of them. The table shows a few hundred thousand clones, with 70% to 90% occurring only once. What was sequenced was PBMCs or T cells enriched from blood (not recorded which). These receptors originate from a woman aged 40 to 49 who had recovered from COVID-19. Each CDR3 is given with its conserved first and last residue. The order of the fields is CDR3 length, J gene, V gene, clone size, D gene, CDR3 protein, CDR3 DNA. A D gene is named only where the DNA matches it firmly. Clone size appears in some rows only: once, few, many, or a class for an expanded clone.

>16|TRBJ2-7|TRBV5-1|-|TRBD1
CASSLDTLGTGGEQYF
TGCGCCAGCAGCTTGGATACCCTTGGGACAGGGGGCGAGCAGTACTTC
>15|TRBJ1-2|TRBV27|-|TRBD1
CASSLGGTGPVGYTF
TGTGCCAGCAGTTTAGGCGGGACAGGGCCCGTTGGCTACACCTTC
>16|TRBJ1-3|TRBV3-1/TRBV3-2|-|-
CASSQGATDHGNTIYF
TGTGCCAGCAGCCAAGGGGCGACAGATCATGGAAACACCATATATTTT
>12|TRBJ2-7|TRBV7-2|-|-
CASSLVTYEQYF
TGTGCCAGCAGCTTAGTAACCTACGAGCAGTACTTC
>13|TRBJ1-5|TRBV27|-|TRBD1
CASSRDRVQPQHF
TGTGCCAGCAGTAGGGACAGGGTACAGCCCCAGCATTTT
>16|TRBJ2-7|TRBV27|once|TRBD2
CASSPGLAGGSYEQYF
TGTGCCAGCAGTCCCGGACTAGCGGGAGGCTCCTACGAGCAGTACTTC
>17|TRBJ2-3|TRBV30|-|TRBD2
CAWRQINPSGSGDTQYF
TGTGCCTGGAGACAAATAAATCCTAGCGGGAGCGGGGATACGCAGTATTTT
>12|TRBJ1-5|TRBV15|-|-
CATSPRNQPQHF
TGTGCCACCAGCCCGCGGAATCAGCCCCAGCATTTT
>13|TRBJ2-1|TRBV27|-|TRBD1
CASRNLQGREQFF
TGTGCCAGCAGAAACTTACAGGGGCGTGAGCAGTTCTTC
>19|TRBJ2-1|TRBV3-1/TRBV3-2|-|TRBD2
CASSQRTAGLAGGYNEQFF
TGTGCCAGCAGCCAAAGGACTGCGGGACTAGCGGGAGGTTACAATGAGCAGTTCTTC
>16|TRBJ1-5|TRBV28|-|TRBD1
CASTPGSRGRNQPQHF
TGTGCCAGCACCCCCGGGTCGAGGGGGCGCAATCAGCCCCAGCATTTT
>17|TRBJ1-4|TRBV7-9|-|-
CASSPGRQISWGQKLFF
TGTGCCAGCAGCCCCGGGAGACAGATTTCATGGGGACAAAAACTGTTTTTT
>12|TRBJ1-1|TRBV10-3|-|-
CAISGTQVEAFF
TGTGCCATCAGTGGGACTCAGGTAGAAGCTTTCTTT
>16|TRBJ1-2|TRBV5-5|-|TRBD1
CASSFYAGTGSDGYTF
TGTGCCAGCAGCTTCTACGCCGGGACAGGGTCCGATGGCTACACCTTC
>14|TRBJ2-1|TRBV6-6|-|TRBD2
CASTIAGGFGEQFF
TGTGCCAGCACCATAGCGGGAGGGTTCGGTGAGCAGTTCTTC
>18|TRBJ2-3|TRBV2|-|-
CASSETAQQRTSTDTQYF
TGTGCCAGCAGTGAGACGGCGCAACAGCGGACTAGCACAGATACGCAGTATTTT
>14|TRBJ2-1|TRBV7-8|-|TRBD1
CASSIQGQGREQFF
TGTGCCAGCAGCATACAGGGACAGGGTCGTGAGCAGTTCTTC
>16|TRBJ1-3|TRBV7-2|-|-
CASSLIPDSIGNTIYF
TGTGCCAGCAGCTTAATCCCTGACAGTATTGGAAACACCATATATTTT
>14|TRBJ2-5|TRBV7-9|-|TRBD2
CASSLRAGGETQYF
TGTGCCAGCAGCTTAAGAGCGGGAGGTGAGACCCAGTACTTC
>13|TRBJ1-2|TRBV4-1|-|TRBD1
CASSQRGGIGYTF
TGCGCCAGCAGCCAACGAGGGGGCATTGGCTACACCTTC
>13|TRBJ1-1|TRBV7-9|-|TRBD1
CASSADRGTEAFF
TGTGCCAGCAGCGCGGACAGGGGAACTGAAGCTTTCTTT
>13|TRBJ1-1|TRBV7-9|-|TRBD1
CASTSYTGGAGFF
TGTGCCAGCACCAGTTACACAGGGGGCGCTGGTTTCTTT
>14|TRBJ1-1|TRBV19|-|TRBD1
CATTRQGRNTEAFF
TGTGCCACCACCCGACAGGGGCGGAACACTGAAGCTTTCTTT
>13|TRBJ2-7|TRBV19|-|-
CASSSRISYEQYF
TGTGCCAGTAGTTCGCGGATCTCCTACGAGCAGTACTTC
>13|TRBJ2-7|TRBV29-1|-|TRBD1
CSGQGALTYEQYF
TGCAGCGGTCAGGGGGCTCTGACCTACGAGCAGTACTTC
>16|TRBJ2-5|TRBV7-2|-|TRBD2
CASSPGTSGTPETQYF
TGTGCCAGCAGCCCGGGGACTAGCGGGACCCCAGAGACCCAGTACTTC
>16|TRBJ2-5|TRBV5-1|-|TRBD2
CASSPLESGGGETQYF
TGCGCCAGCAGCCCACTCGAGTCGGGAGGGGGTGAGACCCAGTACTTC
>16|TRBJ2-7|TRBV5-6|-|-
CASSLVVGLSSYEQYF
TGTGCCAGCAGCTTGGTCGTCGGGTTAAGCTCCTACGAGCAGTACTTC
>13|TRBJ1-4|TRBV19|-|-
CASSWQGGEKLFF
TGTGCCAGTAGTTGGCAGGGAGGTGAAAAACTGTTTTTT
>15|TRBJ2-7|TRBV19|-|-
CASSIVGGGPYEQYF
TGTGCCAGTAGTATAGTAGGGGGAGGGCCATACGAGCAGTACTTC
>13|TRBJ1-2|TRBV29-1|-|-
CSVETGTPYGYTF
TGCAGCGTTGAAACCGGGACACCCTATGGCTACACCTTC
>16|TRBJ1-6|TRBV25-1|-|TRBD1
CASSAPPTGANSPLHF
TGTGCCAGCAGTGCCCCGCCGACAGGGGCCAATTCACCCCTCCACTTT